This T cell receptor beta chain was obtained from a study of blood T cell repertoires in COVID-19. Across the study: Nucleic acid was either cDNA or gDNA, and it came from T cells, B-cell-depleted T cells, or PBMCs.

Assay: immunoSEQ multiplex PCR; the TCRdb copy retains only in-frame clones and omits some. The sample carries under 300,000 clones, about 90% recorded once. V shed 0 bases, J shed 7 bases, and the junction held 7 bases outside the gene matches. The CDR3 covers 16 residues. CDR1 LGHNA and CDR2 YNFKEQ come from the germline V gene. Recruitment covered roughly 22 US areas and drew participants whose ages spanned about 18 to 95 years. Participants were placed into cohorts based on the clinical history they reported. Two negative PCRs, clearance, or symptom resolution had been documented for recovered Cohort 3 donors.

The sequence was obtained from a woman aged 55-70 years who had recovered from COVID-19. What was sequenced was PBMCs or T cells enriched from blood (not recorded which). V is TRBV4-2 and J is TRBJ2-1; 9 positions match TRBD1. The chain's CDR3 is CASSQDWGQGRNEQFF. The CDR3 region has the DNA TGTGCCAGCAGCCAAGATTGGGGACAGGGACGAAATGAGCAGTTCTTC.